This T cell receptor beta chain was found in a study of cytomegalovirus exposure and HLA in healthy donors (dated by TCRdb to the late 2010s). A note on the overall study: In an earlier analysis of about 560 of the donors, 276 Gb of sequence data and just under 120 million unique TCR beta sequences from about 179 million T cells were reported. A later genetic analysis took genome-wide SNP genotypes for about 55% of the 666 donors and used that subset as a discovery cohort. In a later analysis, previously published TCR beta repertoires from 550 to 750 donors were re-analyzed and high-resolution HLA genotyping was added so that TCR occurrence patterns could be studied. Of the roughly 400 genotyped donors, less than 90% were placed in the genetic ancestry cluster associated with self-reported Caucasian donors. The study profiled the T cell repertoires of hundreds of subjects by immunosequencing and related them to cytomegalovirus serostatus. Along with the approximately 700-subject first cohort, a separate validation cohort of over a hundred different subjects was used. Roughly 5 DR-DQ haplotypes were handled as single units for association and clustering, since linkage in the cohort was strong. An early release covering roughly 600 HLA-typed donors comprised about 300 gigabases of sequencing data and approximately 80 million unique TCR sequences. Across some 400 genotyped donors of the cohort, an average of roughly 250,000 unique TCR beta nucleotide sequences per donor were sequenced, and roughly 20% of those sequences were non-productive. The later analysis used no new phenotypic data to find candidate immune exposures, relying instead on TCR beta sequences and their occurrence across donors. Donor age, sex, ethnicity and CMV serostatus were compiled alongside the repertoire data. The study aimed to test whether cataloging public T cell receptors could reveal signatures of past pathogen exposure. HLA typing covered class I and class II loci at four-digit resolution. Every repertoire in the discovery cohort had been generated on one and the same sequencing platform. An earlier analysis of around 540 of the donors applied high-throughput TCR beta sequencing to assess whether each TCR beta V gene segment acted as functional or pseudogenic. The number of donors typed differed by locus, with roughly 620-640 for A, B, C, DRB1 and DQB1, 522 for DQA1, 600 to 610 for DPA1, and some 440 for DPB1. The study combined high-throughput TCR immunosequencing, statistical association of individual TCRs with disease status, and machine learning to predict cytomegalovirus infection status.

In total, roughly 670 healthy bone marrow donors made up the cohort. At the time of sampling, every cohort member was nominally healthy, though immune exposures that went unrecorded were likely present. The donor was CMV seropositive and was included in the group of approximately 310 seropositive cohort members. Every donor gave a peripheral blood sample, and the peripheral blood mononuclear cells from that sample were used for TCR beta sequencing. The Qiagen DNeasy Blood Extraction Kit was used to extract genomic DNA from the blood cell samples. A note on this clone: It lacks a known antigen. Nothing much larger sits one base from this clone, and base qualities are not available.

Library preparation employed the immunoSEQ multiplex PCR assay. A mixture of 60 forward primers for TCR Vbeta segments and 13 reverse primers for TCR Jbeta segments was used in the multiplex PCR. Amplification of the CDR3 region of rearranged TCR beta genes was performed with a multiplex PCR assay on genomic DNA. On the Illumina HiSeq System, the amplified TCR beta libraries were sequenced as 87-base-pair reads. Per the original workflow: Across the roughly 600 repertoires, a later analysis counted tens of millions of unique TCR beta chains, roughly 11 million of which were shared by at least two donors. Raw reads were error-corrected and collapsed into unique sequences by a nearest-neighbor algorithm in which closely related sequences were merged to remove PCR and sequencing errors. CDR3 sequences were aligned to IMGT reference sequences to assign V, D and J gene segments. Each retained sequence needed at least a six-nucleotide match to both a V gene segment and a J gene segment. Rearrangements were classified as productive when the CDR3 lacked stop codons and remained in frame with V and J, and all other rearrangements were classified as non-productive. Following IMGT convention, CDR3 was defined as the stretch from the second conserved V-encoded cysteine to the conserved J-encoded phenylalanine. The earlier analysis of 587 of the donors excluded sequences that lacked an unambiguous match to a single V gene segment. In an earlier analysis of several hundred of the donors, V segments were called functional above 56.7% productive rearrangements and were called segregating when the between-donor standard deviation exceeded 5%. A statistical classification framework was built for diagnosing cytomegalovirus status from the catalog of TCR beta chain sequences. In a later analysis, TCR nucleotide sequences were compared against IMGT/GENE-DB human TR gene sequences so that V and J genes could be assigned. Using the TCRdist pipeline, a later analysis assigned CDR3 sequences along with most-parsimonious VDJ recombination scenarios. In a later analysis, each TCR beta chain was defined by its CDR3 amino acid sequence together with its V-gene family, and reads lacking a unique V-gene family were excluded. In a later analysis, around 600 highly shared, low-generation-probability nucleotide sequences were removed to address suspected cross-contamination and a sequencing artifact. In a later analysis, a clonal expansion index for each public chain was calculated from normalized within-repertoire ranks of inferred template counts. In a later analysis, generation probabilities were computed with a VDJ recombination model fitted to out-of-frame rearrangements, and the resulting probabilities were checked against IGoR. A later analysis scored TCR-TCR, TCR-HLA and TCR-CMV co-occurrence with hypergeometric tests, applying a repertoire-size bias correction to TCR pairs. In a later analysis, false discovery rates were estimated by permuting HLA or CMV assignments 20 times. A later analysis grouped co-occurring TCRs with DBSCAN, adding TCRdist sequence similarity when clustering within HLA-allele-positive subsets. Repertoires with fewer than 30,000 or more than 120,000 public chains, plus five repertoires with anomalous nucleotide sharing, were excluded from co-occurrence clustering. Sourced from immuneACCESS, this table was stored by TCRdb with only in-frame sequences that have V and J called. A share of the clones is absent; for the studies checked, an unresolved V gene accounts for under half, and the remainder has no known explanation. That table supplies the V and J calls and clone size; D and trimming were determined from the DNA. In this sample the table shows 150,000 to 200,000 clones, around 84% of which occur a single time. 5% to 7.5% of the sample lies in the top ten.

Overall study results and their limits: According to a later analysis, parvovirus B19, influenza, CMV and Epstein-Barr virus appeared linked to several top co-occurrence clusters. CMV serostatus was the only immune exposure information available for the cohort. According to a later genetic analysis, donors in an Asian-associated ancestry cluster had fewer N-insertions in productive TCRs than the roughly 670-donor mean. Seventeen rarely observed V segments, including chromosome 9 orphons, were excluded from the earlier analysis of several hundred of the donors because counts were too low. In an earlier analysis of 450 to 750 of the donors, most TCR beta V segments appeared in productive rearrangements about 87% or about 30% of the time, broadly matching IMGT annotations. A later analysis found that TCR association rates varied across HLA loci, with DRB1 alleles showing the most associated TCRs and HLA-C alleles the fewest. Correlated functional status among segregating V segments might be attributable to linkage disequilibrium, but an unknown experimental factor could not be ruled out. A cluster of highly shared sequence variants was judged likely to be a technical artifact of the sequencing pipeline. In both the original and validation cohorts, the classifier was reported to diagnose cytomegalovirus status with high specificity and sensitivity. Because HLA typing was missing for some donors at each locus, association tests included only the typed subset. In vitro tests confirmed that a few of the cytomegalovirus-associated TCR beta chains recognize cytomegalovirus antigens. The authors suggested that the approach could potentially be generalized to other disease states and immunological phenotypes. Most CMV-associated TCR beta chains appeared to be HLA-restricted in a later analysis, and the HLA associations seemed to be driven largely by CMV exposure. The presence/absence analyses assumed that sequencing depth was roughly uniform across donors, and that assumption may not be true. A further reported finding was that TCR beta sequences accurately predicted the HLA-A and HLA-B alleles for most subjects in the first cohort. Some IMGT-functional V segments, including TRBV6-2 and TRBV6-3, could not be told apart with the 87-base-pair reads, so those segments were excluded. When HLA alleles, especially DR and DQ, strongly co-occurred, TCR associations were difficult to assign to individual alleles. An association between a missense DCLRE1C variant and V-gene and J-gene trimming of TCR beta chains was found in a later genetic analysis and replicated in an independent cohort. A later analysis found that HLA-associated TCR beta chains were more clonally expanded and had lower generation probabilities than equally common non-associated chains. At a false discovery rate of 0.05, a later analysis linked some 18,000 TCR beta sequences to specific HLA alleles. This cohort had only TCR beta chains sequenced, and the lack of alpha or paired-chain data limited which features could be detected. Across donors, most TCR sequences were observed very rarely, whereas some public TCRs were present in many individuals. The study gave a list of about 170 TCR beta chains associated with cytomegalovirus.

From its cysteine to its phenylalanine, the CDR3 spans 14 amino acids. Here the CDR3 DNA is all that survives: 42 bases in frame from base 1. CDR1 and CDR2 were assigned from the germline V gene (reference sequence) as SEHNR and FQNEAQ. Trimming removed 5 bases from V and 12 bases from J, leaving 21 bases between the germline ends. The chain is assembled from TRBV7-9 and TRBJ2-3, with TRBD2 tentatively as D gene (7 bases match). The sequence was obtained from a man aged 50 to 60 in good health and CMV-seropositive. Sequencing used PBMCs. The sequence in DNA is TGTGCCAGCAGCACTGAAGGGGGGAGGGCCGCACAGTATTTT. Its translation reads: CASSTEGGRAAQYF.